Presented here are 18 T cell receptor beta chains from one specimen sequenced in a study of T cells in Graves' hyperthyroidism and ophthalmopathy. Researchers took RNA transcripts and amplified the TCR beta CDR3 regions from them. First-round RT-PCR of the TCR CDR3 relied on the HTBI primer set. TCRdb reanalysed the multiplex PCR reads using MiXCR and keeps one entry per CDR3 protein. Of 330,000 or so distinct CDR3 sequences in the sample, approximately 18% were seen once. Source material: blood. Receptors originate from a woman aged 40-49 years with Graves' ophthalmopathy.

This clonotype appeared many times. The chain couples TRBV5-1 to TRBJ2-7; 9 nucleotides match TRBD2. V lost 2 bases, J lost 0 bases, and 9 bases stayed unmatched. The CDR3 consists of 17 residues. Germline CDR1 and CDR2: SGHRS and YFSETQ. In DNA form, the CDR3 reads TGCGCCAGCAGCTTAACTAGCGGGCGGCTCAGCTCCTACGAGCAGTACTTC. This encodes CASSLTSGRLSSYEQYF.

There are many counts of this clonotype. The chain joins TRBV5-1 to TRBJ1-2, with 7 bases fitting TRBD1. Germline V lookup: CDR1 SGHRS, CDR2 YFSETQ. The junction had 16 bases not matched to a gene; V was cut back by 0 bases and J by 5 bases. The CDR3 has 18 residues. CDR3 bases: TGCGCCAGCAGCTTGGCCGATACTGAAGACAGGGTGGATTATGGCTACACCTTC. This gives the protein CASSLADTEDRVDYGYTF.

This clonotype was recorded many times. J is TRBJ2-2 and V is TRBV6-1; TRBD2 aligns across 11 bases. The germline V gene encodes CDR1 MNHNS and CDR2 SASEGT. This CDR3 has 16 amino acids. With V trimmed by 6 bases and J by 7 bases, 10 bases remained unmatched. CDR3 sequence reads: CASSPGTSGSDGELFF. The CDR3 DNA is TGTGCCAGCAGCCCGGGCACTAGCGGGAGTGACGGGGAGCTGTTTTTT.

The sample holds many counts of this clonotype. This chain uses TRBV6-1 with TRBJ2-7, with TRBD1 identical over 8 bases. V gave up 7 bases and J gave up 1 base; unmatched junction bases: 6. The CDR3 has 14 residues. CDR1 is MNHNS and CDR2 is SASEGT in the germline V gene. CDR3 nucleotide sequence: TGTGCCAGCACCGAAAGACAGGGGTCCTACGAGCAGTACTTC. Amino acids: CASTERQGSYEQYF.

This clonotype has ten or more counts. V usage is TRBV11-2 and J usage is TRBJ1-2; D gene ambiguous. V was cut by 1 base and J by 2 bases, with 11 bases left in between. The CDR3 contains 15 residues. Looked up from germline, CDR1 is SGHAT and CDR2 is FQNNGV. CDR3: CASSLGPDGNYGYTF. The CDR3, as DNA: TGTGCCAGCAGCTTAGGGCCGGACGGCAACTATGGCTACACCTTC.

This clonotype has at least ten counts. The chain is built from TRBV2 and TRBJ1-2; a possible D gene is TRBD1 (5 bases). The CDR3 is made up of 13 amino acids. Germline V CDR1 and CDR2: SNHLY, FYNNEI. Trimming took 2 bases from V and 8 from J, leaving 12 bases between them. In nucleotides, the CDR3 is TGTGCCAGCAGTGAACAGGGTTTTCGAGGCTACACCTTC. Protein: CASSEQGFRGYTF. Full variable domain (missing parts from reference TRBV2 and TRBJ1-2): EPEVTQTPSHQVTQMGQEVILRCVPISNHLYFYWYRQILGQKVEFLVSFYNNEISEKSEIFDDQFSVERPDGSNFTLKIRSTKLEDSAMYFCASSEQGFRGYTFGSGTRLTVV.

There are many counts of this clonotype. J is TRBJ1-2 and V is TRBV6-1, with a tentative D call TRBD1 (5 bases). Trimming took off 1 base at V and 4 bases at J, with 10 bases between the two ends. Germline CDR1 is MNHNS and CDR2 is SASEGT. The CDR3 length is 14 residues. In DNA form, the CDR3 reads TGTGCCAGCAGTGAAGGGGGCGCATTCTATGGCTACACCTTC. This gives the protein CASSEGGAFYGYTF.

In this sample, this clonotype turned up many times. The CDR3 here is CASSFMQINYGYTF. The CDR3 nucleotides are TGTGCCAGCAGTTTCATGCAGATTAACTATGGCTACACCTTC. The chain employs TRBV28 and TRBJ1-2; unclear D gene. Trimming removed 3 bases at V and 1 base at J, with 9 bases between. Per the germline V gene, CDR1 is MDHEN and CDR2 is SYDVKM. The CDR3 sequence is 14 residues long.

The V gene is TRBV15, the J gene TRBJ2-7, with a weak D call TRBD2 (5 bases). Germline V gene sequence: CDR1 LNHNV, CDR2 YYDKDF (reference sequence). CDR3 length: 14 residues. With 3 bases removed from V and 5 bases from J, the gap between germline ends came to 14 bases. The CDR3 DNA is TGTGCCACCAGCAGGAGGGTCTCCTTCCACGAGCAGTACTTC. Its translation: CATSRRVSFHEQYF. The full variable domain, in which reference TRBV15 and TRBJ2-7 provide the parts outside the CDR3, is DAMVIQNPRYQVTQFGKPVTLSCSQTLNHNVMYWYQQKSSQAPKLLFHYYDKDFNNEADTPDNFQSRRPNTSFCFLDIRSPGLGDTAMYLCATSRRVSFHEQYFGPGTRLTVT.

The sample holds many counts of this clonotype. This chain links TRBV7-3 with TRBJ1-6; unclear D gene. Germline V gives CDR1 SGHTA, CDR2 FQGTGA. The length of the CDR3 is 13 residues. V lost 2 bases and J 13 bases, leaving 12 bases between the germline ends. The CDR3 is CASSLDLRTPLHF. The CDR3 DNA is TGTGCCAGCAGCTTAGACCTCCGGACTCCCCTCCACTTT.

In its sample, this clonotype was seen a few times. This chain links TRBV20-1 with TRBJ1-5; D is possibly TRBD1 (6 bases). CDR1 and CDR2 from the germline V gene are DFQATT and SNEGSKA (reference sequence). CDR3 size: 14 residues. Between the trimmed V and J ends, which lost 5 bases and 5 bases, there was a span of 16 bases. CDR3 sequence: CSAGSAGADQPQHF. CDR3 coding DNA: TGCAGTGCTGGGTCGGCAGGGGCCGATCAGCCCCAGCATTTT.

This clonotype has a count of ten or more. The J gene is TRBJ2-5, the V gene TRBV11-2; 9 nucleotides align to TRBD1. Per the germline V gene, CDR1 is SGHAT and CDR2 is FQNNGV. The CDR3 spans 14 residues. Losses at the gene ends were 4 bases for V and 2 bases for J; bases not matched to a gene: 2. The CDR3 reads CASSWDREQETQYF. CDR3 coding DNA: TGTGCCAGCAGCTGGGACAGGGAACAAGAGACCCAGTACTTC.

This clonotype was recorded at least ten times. In nucleotides, the CDR3 is TGCAGTGCCCGGGGACTAGCGGGAGCCGGAGGAGAGACCCAGTACTTC. This codes for CSARGLAGAGGETQYF. The V and J genes are TRBV20-1 and TRBJ2-5; 14 bases align to TRBD2. In germline, CDR1 is DFQATT, CDR2 SNEGSKA (reference sequence). V shed 6 bases, J shed 4 bases, and the junction held 10 bases outside the gene matches. There are 16 residues in the CDR3.

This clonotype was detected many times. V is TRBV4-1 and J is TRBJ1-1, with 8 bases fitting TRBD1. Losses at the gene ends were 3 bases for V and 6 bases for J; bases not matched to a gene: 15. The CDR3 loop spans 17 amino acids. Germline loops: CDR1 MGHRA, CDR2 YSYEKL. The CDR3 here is CASSHLTRTGFNAEAFF. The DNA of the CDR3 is TGCGCCAGCAGCCACCTCACTCGGACAGGGTTCAACGCTGAAGCTTTCTTT.

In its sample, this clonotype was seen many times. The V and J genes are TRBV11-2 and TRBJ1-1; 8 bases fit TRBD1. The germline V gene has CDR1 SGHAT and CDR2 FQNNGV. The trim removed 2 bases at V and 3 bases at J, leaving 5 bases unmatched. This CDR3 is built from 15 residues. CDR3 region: CASSLSGTGHTEAFF. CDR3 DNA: TGTGCCAGCAGCTTATCCGGGACAGGTCACACTGAAGCTTTCTTT. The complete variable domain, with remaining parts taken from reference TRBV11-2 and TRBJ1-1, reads EAGVAQSPRYKIIEKRQSVAFWCNPISGHATLYWYQQILGQGPKLLIQFQNNGVVDDSQLPKDRFSAERLKGVDSTLKIQPAKLEDSAVYLCASSLSGTGHTEAFFGQGTRLTVV.

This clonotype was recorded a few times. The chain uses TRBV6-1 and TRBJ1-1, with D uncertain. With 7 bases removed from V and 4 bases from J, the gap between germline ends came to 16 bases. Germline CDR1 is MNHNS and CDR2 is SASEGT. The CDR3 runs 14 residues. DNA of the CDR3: TGTGCCAGCACCCTTAAACGCGGGGTCACTGAAGCTTTCTTT. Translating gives CASTLKRGVTEAFF.

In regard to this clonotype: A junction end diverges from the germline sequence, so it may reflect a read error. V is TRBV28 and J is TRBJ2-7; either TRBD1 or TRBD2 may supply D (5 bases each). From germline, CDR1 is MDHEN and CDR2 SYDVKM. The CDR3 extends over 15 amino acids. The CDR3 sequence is CASSFIQERRHEQSF. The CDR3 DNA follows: TGTGCCAGCAGTTTTATACAGGAGAGGAGGCACGAGCAGTCCTTC.

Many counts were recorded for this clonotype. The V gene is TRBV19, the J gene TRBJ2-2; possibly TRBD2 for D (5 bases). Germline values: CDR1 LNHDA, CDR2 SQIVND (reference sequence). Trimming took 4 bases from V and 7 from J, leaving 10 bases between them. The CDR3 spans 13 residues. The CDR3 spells CASSNSGRGELFF. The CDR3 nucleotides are TGTGCCAGTAGTAACAGCGGTCGCGGGGAGCTGTTTTTT.